This paragraph reports one T cell receptor (beta chain). This record belongs to a study of blood T cell repertoires in COVID-19. The junction had 8 bases not matched to a gene; V was cut back by 3 bases and J by 6 bases. Germline CDR1 MNHEY, CDR2 SMNVEV (reference sequence). The CDR3 loop spans 17 amino acids. Grouping used clinical history reported by participants in a survey and questionnaire. The assay was immunoSEQ multiplex PCR, and TCRdb's table has in-frame clones only and misses some. The table includes about 270,000 clones, around 90% detected once. V and J are TRBV27 and TRBJ2-2, with 12 bases aligning to TRBD2. The sample taken for sequencing was PBMCs or T cells enriched from blood (not recorded which). This receptor was identified in a woman aged 25-40 years with acute COVID-19. CDR3 loop: CASSLPTSGRGAGELFF. In DNA, the CDR3 is TGTGCCAGCAGTTTGCCGACTAGCGGGAGAGGGGCCGGGGAGCTGTTTTTT.